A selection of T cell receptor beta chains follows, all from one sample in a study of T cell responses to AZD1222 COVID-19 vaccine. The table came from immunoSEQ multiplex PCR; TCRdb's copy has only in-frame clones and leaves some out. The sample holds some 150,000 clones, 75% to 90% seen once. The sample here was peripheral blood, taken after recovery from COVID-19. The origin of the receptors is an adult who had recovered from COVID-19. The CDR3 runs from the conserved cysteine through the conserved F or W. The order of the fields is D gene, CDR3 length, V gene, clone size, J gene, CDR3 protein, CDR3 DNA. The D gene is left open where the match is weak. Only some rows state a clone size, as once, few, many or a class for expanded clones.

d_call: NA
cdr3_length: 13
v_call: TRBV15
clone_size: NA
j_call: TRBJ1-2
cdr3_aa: CATQGGRAYGYTF
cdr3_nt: TGTGCCACCCAGGGTGGCAGGGCCTATGGCTACACCTTC

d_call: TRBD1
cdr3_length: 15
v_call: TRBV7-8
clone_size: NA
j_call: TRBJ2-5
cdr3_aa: CASSLGRTGAETQYF
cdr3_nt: TGTGCCAGCAGCTTAGGTCGGACAGGGGCGGAGACCCAGTACTTC

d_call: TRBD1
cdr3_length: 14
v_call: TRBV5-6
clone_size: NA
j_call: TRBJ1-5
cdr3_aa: CASSWGTANQPQHF
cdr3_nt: TGTGCCAGCAGCTGGGGGACAGCCAATCAGCCCCAGCATTTT

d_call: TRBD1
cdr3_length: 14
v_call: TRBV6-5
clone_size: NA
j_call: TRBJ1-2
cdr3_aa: CASRPGQGLYGYTF
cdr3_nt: TGTGCCAGCAGGCCGGGACAGGGCCTCTATGGCTACACCTTC

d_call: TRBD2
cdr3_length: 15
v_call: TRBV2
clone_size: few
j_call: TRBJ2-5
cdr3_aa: CASKGLDSRRETQYF
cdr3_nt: TGTGCCAGCAAGGGACTAGATTCCCGGCGGGAGACCCAGTACTTC

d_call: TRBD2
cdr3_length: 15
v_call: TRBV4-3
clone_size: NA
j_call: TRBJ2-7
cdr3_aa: CASSPGLAGTYEQYF
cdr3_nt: TGCGCCAGCAGCCCGGGACTAGCGGGCACGTACGAGCAGTACTTC

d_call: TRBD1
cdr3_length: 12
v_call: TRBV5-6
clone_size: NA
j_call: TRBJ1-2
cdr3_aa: CASSLWTGGYTF
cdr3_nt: TGTGCCAGCAGCTTGTGGACAGGGGGCTACACCTTC

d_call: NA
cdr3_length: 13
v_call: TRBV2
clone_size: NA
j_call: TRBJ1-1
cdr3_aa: CASSRKGDTEAFF
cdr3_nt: TGTGCCAGCAGTCGGAAGGGGGACACTGAAGCTTTCTTT

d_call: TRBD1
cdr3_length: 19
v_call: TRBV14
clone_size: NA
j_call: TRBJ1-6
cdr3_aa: CASSHRPGQGSSYNSPLHF
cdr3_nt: TGTGCCAGCAGCCACAGACCGGGACAGGGGAGCTCCTATAATTCACCCCTCCACTTT

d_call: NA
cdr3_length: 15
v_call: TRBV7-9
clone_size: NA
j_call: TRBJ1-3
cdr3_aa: CASSLDAASGNTIYF
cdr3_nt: TGTGCCAGCAGCTTAGACGCAGCCTCTGGAAACACCATATATTTT

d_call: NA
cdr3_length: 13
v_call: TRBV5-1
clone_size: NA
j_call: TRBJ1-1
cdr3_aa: CASSLRERSEAFF
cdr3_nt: TGCGCCAGCAGCTTGAGGGAAAGGTCTGAAGCTTTCTTT

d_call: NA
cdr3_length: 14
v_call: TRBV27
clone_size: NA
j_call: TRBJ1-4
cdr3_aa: CASSLRRTNEKLFF
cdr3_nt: TGTGCCAGCAGTTTAAGGAGGACTAATGAAAAACTGTTTTTT